Below are 31 T cell receptor beta chains sequenced from a single sample in a study of T-cell memory formation after mild COVID-19. TCRdb re-called the 5' RACE reads through MiXCR, storing one row per CDR3 protein. The sample has some 410,000 distinct CDR3 sequences; roughly a quarter are singletons. Sequencing was done on a sample of PBMCs or a T cell subset sorted from them (not recorded which). These receptors were collected from an adult woman who had mild COVID-19 (a few samples of this study predate the infection). Cell type and time point are not known.

The V call is TRBV5-4, the J call TRBJ2-1, with D uncertain. Trimming took 5 bases from V and 4 from J, leaving 7 bases between them. CDR1 and CDR2 (germline): SGHNT, YYREEE (reference sequence). The CDR3 runs 12 residues. The CDR3 spells CASREDYNEQFF. Written as DNA, the CDR3 is TGTGCCAGCAGAGAAGATTACAATGAGCAGTTCTTC.

This clonotype was picked up one time. One end of the junction varies from germline; a read error may be responsible. This sequence joins TRBV19 and TRBJ2-7; D not certain. The CDR3 has 15 amino acids. Looked up from germline, CDR1 is LNHDA and CDR2 is SQIVND (reference sequence). CDR3 protein: CASSISAGPSSEQYF. The CDR3 DNA is TGTGCCAGTAGTATCTCAGCAGGCCCGTCCTCCGAGCAGTACTTC.

This clonotype was picked up a small number of times. The V call is TRBV4-3, the J call TRBJ2-7; 10 positions match TRBD2. The V segment lost 4 bases and the J segment 2 bases; nucleotides outside the gene matches: 11. The germline CDR1 and CDR2 sequences are LGHNA and YSLEER. This CDR3 contains 17 residues. Here the CDR3 reads CASSPLASGRVAYEQYF. The CDR3, as DNA: TGCGCCAGCAGCCCCCTAGCCAGCGGGAGGGTCGCCTACGAGCAGTACTTC.

This clonotype was counted a single time. The rearrangement uses TRBV14 and TRBJ1-1; no clear D. Germline lookup yields CDR1 SGHDN and CDR2 FVKESK. The CDR3 is 15 amino acids. V was clipped by 3 bases and J by 2 bases, with 13 bases between them. In DNA, the CDR3 is TGTGCCAGCAGCCAGTCTGTGACATCCAACACTGAAGCTTTCTTT. This codes for CASSQSVTSNTEAFF.

The chain combines TRBV29-1 with TRBJ2-5; D remains ambiguous. CDR1 and CDR2 from the germline V gene are SQVTM and ANQGSEA. With 6 bases removed from V and 1 base from J, the gap between germline ends came to 12 bases. The CDR3 runs 13 residues. This chain's CDR3 is CSVGRRLQETQYF. The CDR3 DNA sequence: TGCAGCGTGGGTAGGCGGCTCCAAGAGACCCAGTACTTC.

The rearrangement links TRBV5-1 to TRBJ2-5; weak D call: TRBD1 (5 bases). Trimming removed 0 bases at V and 5 bases at J, with 11 bases between. The CDR3 spans 14 residues. The germline V gene has CDR1 SGHRS and CDR2 YFSETQ. CDR3 in DNA: TGCGCCAGCAGCTTGGGACAGATCGGGGAGACCCAGTACTTC. Protein product: CASSLGQIGETQYF. Full variable domain (missing parts from reference TRBV5-1 and TRBJ2-5): KAGVTQTPRYLIKTRGQQVTLSCSPISGHRSVSWYQQTPGQGLQFLFEYFSETQRNKGNFPGRFSGRQFSNSRSEMNVSTLELGDSALYLCASSLGQIGETQYFGPGTRLLVL.

This clonotype was seen a few times. V and J are TRBV7-9 and TRBJ1-3, with no clear D. V was clipped by 5 bases and J by 3 bases, with 14 bases between them. Looked up from germline, CDR1 is SEHNR and CDR2 is FQNEAQ (reference sequence). The CDR3 runs 15 residues. The CDR3 nucleotides read TGTGCCAGCAGCCTTCCGGCCGACCGTGGAAACACCATATATTTT. Its protein is CASSLPADRGNTIYF.

This clonotype has at least ten counts. This sequence joins TRBV5-1 and TRBJ2-1; D ambiguous. Germline V gene sequence: CDR1 SGHRS, CDR2 YFSETQ. The V gene lost 0 bases and the J gene lost 7 bases, with 8 bases spanning the gap. CDR3 length: 13 residues. The CDR3 region has the DNA TGCGCCAGCAGCTTGGAGCACTTAAATGAGCAGTTCTTC. This codes for CASSLEHLNEQFF.

This clonotype was observed a few times. The chain joins TRBV5-5 to TRBJ2-1; D ambiguous. The V end was cut by 1 base, the J end by 3 bases, with 11 bases between. The length of the CDR3 is 15 residues. Germline V lookup: CDR1 SGHKS, CDR2 YYEKEE (reference sequence). The CDR3 protein is CASSLLTQNYNEQFF. The CDR3 DNA sequence: TGTGCCAGCAGCTTGTTGACCCAAAACTACAATGAGCAGTTCTTC.

This clonotype was seen a handful of times. The chain employs TRBV29-1 and TRBJ2-7, with D maybe TRBD1 (6 bases). V was cut by 5 bases and J by 0 bases, with 14 bases left in between. The germline CDR1 and CDR2 sequences are SQVTM and ANQGSEA. This CDR3 has 14 residues. CDR3 bases: TGCAGCGTTCAGGGGCAGGGGAGCTCCTACGAGCAGTACTTC. It specifies CSVQGQGSSYEQYF.

This clonotype was seen more than once but under ten times. The chain recombines TRBV5-1 with TRBJ1-3; perhaps TRBD1 as D (6 bases). From germline, CDR1 is SGHRS and CDR2 YFSETQ. Trimming left V 0 bases short and J 3 bases short, with 13 bases between. The CDR3 runs to 16 residues. The CDR3, as DNA: TGCGCCAGCAGCTTGGACGGAGGACAGAGTGGAAACACCATATATTTT. Translating it yields CASSLDGGQSGNTIYF.

The sample holds a few counts of this clonotype. The chain links TRBV19 to TRBJ2-7, with D perhaps given as TRBD1 or TRBD2 (5 bases each). The CDR3 totals 14 residues. V was trimmed by 6 bases and J by 6 bases, leaving 18 bases between them. CDR1 is LNHDA and CDR2 is SQIVND in the germline V gene (reference sequence). CDR3 sequence reads: CASSQTGTPREQYF. The CDR3 bases are TGTGCCAGTAGCCAGACCGGGACCCCGCGCGAGCAGTACTTC.

This clonotype was counted only a few times. V and J are TRBV20-1 and TRBJ2-2; 7 bases agree with TRBD2. Germline CDR1 DFQATT, CDR2 SNEGSKA (reference sequence). The CDR3 runs to 16 residues. The V segment lost 0 bases and the J segment 1 base; nucleotides outside the gene matches: 5. The CDR3 is CSARDGVAGNTGELFF. CDR3 bases: TGCAGTGCTAGAGATGGGGTAGCGGGGAACACCGGGGAGCTGTTTTTT.

There are a few counts of this clonotype. The chain combines TRBV25-1 with TRBJ2-7, with TRBD2 identical over 8 bases. Germline V CDR1 and CDR2: MGHDK, SYGVNS. Trimming cost V 6 bases and J 2 bases; bases outside gene matches: 18. This CDR3 spans 18 amino acids. DNA of the CDR3: TGTGCCAGCAGCCTACGGGAGGGGATACCTCTCCTCACCTACGAGCAGTACTTC. Encoded protein: CASSLREGIPLLTYEQYF.

A remark on this clonotype: Mismatch with germline at one junction end may stem from a read error. The rearrangement joins TRBV24-1 to TRBJ2-5; tentative D call: TRBD1 (5 bases). Germline V CDR1 and CDR2: KGHDR, SFDVKD. This CDR3 spans 16 amino acids. The CDR3 reads CATSALGPLGQETQYF. CDR3 sequence (DNA): TGTGCCACCAGTGCTTTGGGGCCCTTGGGGCAAGAGACCCAGTACTTC.

The rearrangement links TRBV6-2 or TRBV6-3 to TRBJ2-3, with 8 bases matching TRBD2. The CDR3 contains 16 residues. In germline, CDR1 is MNHEY, CDR2 SVGEGT. The trim removed 6 bases at V and 1 base at J, leaving 9 bases unmatched. CDR3 sequence (DNA): TGTGCCAGCAGCCCCTTGACTAGCGCCGGCACAGATACGCAGTATTTT. It encodes CASSPLTSAGTDTQYF.

This clonotype was seen only a few times. V gene TRBV6-5 combines with J gene TRBJ2-1; D uncertain. V was trimmed by 1 base and J by 10 bases, leaving 11 bases between them. The CDR3 spans 13 residues. Germline-derived CDR1 and CDR2 are MNHEY and SVGAGI. CDR3 in amino acids: CASSYYRSNEQFF. The CDR3 coding sequence is TGTGCCAGCAGTTACTATAGGAGTAACGAGCAGTTCTTC.

This clonotype was seen a handful of times. The chain links TRBV4-2 to TRBJ2-7, with TRBD1 identical over 10 bases. CDR1 LGHNA and CDR2 YNFKEQ come from the germline V gene. The trim removed 4 bases at V and 5 bases at J, leaving 8 bases unmatched. The CDR3 totals 15 residues. As DNA, the CDR3 is TGTGCCAGCAGCCCTAGGGACAGGGGTAATGACGAGCAGTACTTC. Amino acid sequence: CASSPRDRGNDEQYF.

This clonotype was recorded a few times. V gene TRBV5-1 combines with J gene TRBJ2-7; TRBD1 matches at 7 bases. Germline V gene data show CDR1 as SGHRS and CDR2 as YFSETQ. Trimming took 2 bases from V and 2 from J; bases not matched to a gene: 10. This CDR3 is built from 16 residues. The CDR3 loop reads CASSLNSGTVTYEQYF. CDR3 sequence (DNA): TGCGCCAGCAGCTTAAACAGTGGGACAGTAACCTACGAGCAGTACTTC.

The CDR3 nucleotides are TGTGCCTGGAGTGTATGGGGGAACACTGAAGCTTTCTTT. Translating it yields CAWSVWGNTEAFF. The chain has TRBV30 and TRBJ1-1, with unresolved D. The CDR3 sequence is 13 residues long. CDR1 and CDR2 (germline): GTSNPN, SVGIG (reference sequence). V lost 0 bases to trimming and J lost 1 base, with 6 bases between them.

This clonotype was seen only a few times. The V gene is TRBV7-3, the J gene TRBJ2-5; 7 bases map to TRBD1. CDR3 length: 15 residues. Germline CDR1 SGHTA, CDR2 FQGTGA. V was pared by 3 bases and J by 5 bases, with 9 bases of the junction left unmatched. CDR3 amino acids: CASSFGTGVAETQYF. The CDR3 DNA is TGTGCCAGCAGCTTTGGAACAGGGGTGGCGGAGACCCAGTACTTC.

V and J are TRBV3-1 and TRBJ1-4; D not certain. Trimming pared 1 base from V and 5 bases from J, leaving 14 bases between. The CDR3 runs to 16 residues. Germline V CDR1 and CDR2: LGHDT, YNNKEL (reference sequence). The chain's CDR3 is CASSQAGSFGNEKLFF. CDR3 nucleotides: TGTGCCAGCAGCCAAGCCGGTTCTTTCGGGAATGAAAAACTGTTTTTT. The entire variable domain, with the rest obtained from reference TRBV3-1 and TRBJ1-4, is as follows: DTAVSQTPKYLVTQMGNDKSIKCEQNLGHDTMYWYKQDSKKFLKIMFSYNNKELIINETVPNRFSPKSPDKAHLNLHINSLELGDSAVYFCASSQAGSFGNEKLFFGSGTQLSVL.

This rearrangement joins TRBV6-2 or TRBV6-3 to TRBJ1-5; unclear D gene. V lost 6 bases and J 7 bases, leaving 13 bases between the germline ends. The length of the CDR3 is 13 residues. Germline CDR1 reads MNHEY; CDR2 reads SVGEGT. The CDR3 region is CASRKGVGQPQHF. The CDR3 coding sequence is TGTGCCAGCAGGAAGGGTGTGGGGCAGCCCCAGCATTTT.

The chain recombines TRBV20-1 with TRBJ2-5, with D unresolved. V lost 6 bases and J lost 6, with 26 bases in between. Germline CDR1 is DFQATT and CDR2 is SNEGSKA (reference sequence). The CDR3 is 16 amino acids. CDR3 in amino acids: CSALNDWSGAGQTQYF. The CDR3 nucleotides are TGCAGTGCCCTTAACGATTGGTCGGGCGCTGGCCAGACCCAGTACTTC.

Only a few counts were recorded for this clonotype. The chain uses TRBV20-1 and TRBJ2-2; 9 positions match TRBD2. The CDR3 length is 15 residues. J was trimmed by 11 bases and V by 5 bases; bases with no gene match: 15. Germline-derived CDR1 and CDR2 are DFQATT and SNEGSKA (reference sequence). This CDR3 reads CSAPSTSGGPGELFF. The CDR3 coding sequence is TGCAGTGCTCCTAGCACGAGCGGGGGGCCGGGAGAGCTGTTTTTT.

This clonotype was counted only a few times. This sequence joins TRBV6-2 or TRBV6-3 and TRBJ2-3; no definite D call. The CDR3 totals 16 residues. With 3 bases removed from V and 0 bases from J, the gap between germline ends came to 13 bases. Germline loops: CDR1 MNHEY, CDR2 SVGEGT. The CDR3 protein is CASSYWRSASTDTQYF. The CDR3, as DNA: TGTGCCAGCAGTTATTGGCGGAGCGCTAGCACAGATACGCAGTATTTT.

The table lists this clonotype with a few counts. V usage is TRBV7-8 and J usage is TRBJ1-6; TRBD1 agrees at 9 bases. The CDR3 covers 14 residues. Germline V gives CDR1 SGHVS, CDR2 FQNEAQ. With V trimmed by 6 bases and J by 7 bases, 4 bases remained unmatched. The CDR3 DNA follows: TGTGCCAGCAGTGGGACAGGGAAGAATTCACCCCTCCACTTT. It yields the protein CASSGTGKNSPLHF. The variable domain in full, with the rest retrieved from reference TRBV7-8 and TRBJ1-6, is GAGVSQSPRYKVAKRGQDVALRCDPISGHVSLFWYQQALGQGPEFLTYFQNEAQLDKSGLPSDRFFAERPEGSVSTLKIQRTQQEDSAVYLCASSGTGKNSPLHFGNGTRLTVT.

The rearrangement joins TRBV20-1 to TRBJ2-1; a possible D gene is TRBD2 (7 bases). Trimming left V 5 bases short and J 7 bases short, with 21 bases between. This CDR3 spans 15 amino acids. From germline, CDR1 is DFQATT and CDR2 SNEGSKA (reference sequence). The CDR3 protein is CSADTPRGAPNEQFF. The CDR3 nucleotides are TGCAGTGCTGACACTCCCCGGGGGGCCCCAAATGAGCAGTTCTTC.

This clonotype was counted only a few times. This rearrangement joins TRBV7-9 to TRBJ1-1, with TRBD1 matching 8 bases. The CDR3 is 21 amino acids. The germline V gene encodes CDR1 SEHNR and CDR2 FQNEAQ (reference sequence). With V trimmed by 5 bases and J by 0 bases, 23 bases remained unmatched. The CDR3 sequence: CASSPIIMKQGVAPMNTEAFF. CDR3 bases: TGTGCCAGCAGCCCGATCATCATGAAACAGGGGGTCGCTCCGATGAACACTGAAGCTTTCTTT. The full variable domain, rest sourced from reference TRBV7-9 and TRBJ1-1, is DTGVSQNPRHKITKRGQNVTFRCDPISEHNRLYWYRQTLGQGPEFLTYFQNEAQLEKSRLLSDRFSAERPKGSFSTLEIQRTEQGDSAMYLCASSPIIMKQGVAPMNTEAFFGQGTRLTVV.

A few counts support this clonotype. The chain is built from TRBV4-1 and TRBJ1-1; D is possibly TRBD1 (5 bases). The V gene's germline CDR1 is MGHRA and CDR2 YSYEKL. This CDR3 is 15 amino acids long. Trimming pared 0 bases from V and 4 bases from J, leaving 12 bases between. The CDR3 sequence is CASSQEAGRGTEAFF. The CDR3 region has the DNA TGCGCCAGCAGCCAAGAGGCAGGGAGAGGCACTGAAGCTTTCTTT.

The chain carries TRBV6-6 and TRBJ2-7; 9 positions match TRBD2. V lost 6 bases, J lost 2 bases, and 5 bases stayed unmatched. CDR1 is MNHNY and CDR2 is SVGAGI in the germline V gene (reference sequence). The CDR3 sequence is 14 residues long. CDR3 residues: CASRPSGIAYEQYF. In DNA form, the CDR3 reads TGTGCCAGCAGACCTAGCGGGATTGCCTACGAGCAGTACTTC.